The 10 T cell receptor beta chains listed next were all sequenced from one sample in a study of blood T cell repertoires in COVID-19. Clones were read by immunoSEQ multiplex PCR, and TCRdb kept only the in-frame ones, dropping some. The sample records some 180,000 clones, 65% to 85% being singletons. Sequenced: peripheral blood. The receptors shown here come from a woman aged 70 to 79 who had recovered from COVID-19.

The genes are TRBV11-2 and TRBJ2-3; no firm D call. V lost 6 bases and J lost 0, with 4 bases in between. This CDR3 comprises 12 residues. Germline CDR1 reads SGHAT; CDR2 reads FQNNGV. The CDR3 coding sequence is TGTGCCAGCAGTCTTAGCACAGATACGCAGTATTTT. Its protein is CASSLSTDTQYF.

CDR3 bases: TGTGCCAGCAGTTGGACAGGGGGAAACTATGGCTACACCTTC. Translation gives CASSWTGGNYGYTF. This sequence joins TRBV27 and TRBJ1-2; 10 positions agree with TRBD1. The CDR3 loop spans 14 amino acids. Germline V lookup: CDR1 MNHEY, CDR2 SMNVEV (reference sequence). After removal of 4 bases from V and 2 bases from J, the junction contained 1 base not matched to a gene.

The chain has TRBV7-9 and TRBJ2-7; 9 bases match TRBD2. V dropped 7 bases and J dropped 0; count of bases not matched to a gene: 7. The CDR3 loop spans 15 amino acids. Per the germline V gene, CDR1 is SEHNR and CDR2 is FQNEAQ (reference sequence). DNA for the CDR3: TGTGCCAGCATCCAAGCGGGAGGTCGCTCCTACGAGCAGTACTTC. Translation gives CASIQAGGRSYEQYF. The full variable domain, completed using reference TRBV7-9 and TRBJ2-7, is DTGVSQNPRHKITKRGQNVTFRCDPISEHNRLYWYRQTLGQGPEFLTYFQNEAQLEKSRLLSDRFSAERPKGSFSTLEIQRTEQGDSAMYLCASIQAGGRSYEQYFGPGTRLTVT.

The chain has TRBV7-8 and TRBJ2-7, with D tentatively TRBD2 (5 bases). CDR3 length equals 14 residues. CDR1 and CDR2 from the germline V gene are SGHVS and FQNEAQ. The V gene lost 4 bases and the J gene lost 2 bases, with 12 bases spanning the gap. This CDR3 reads CASSSRAVPYEQYF. CDR3 nucleotides: TGTGCCAGCAGCTCCCGAGCGGTACCCTACGAGCAGTACTTC.

This clone was detected ten times or more. The chain combines TRBV13 with TRBJ1-4; D gene ambiguous. V was clipped by 8 bases and J by 3 bases, with 13 bases between them. CDR1 PRHDT and CDR2 FYEKMQ come from the germline V gene (reference sequence). There are 14 residues in the CDR3. The CDR3 loop is CASGWPRANEKLFF. Here the CDR3 DNA reads TGTGCCAGCGGGTGGCCGCGGGCTAATGAAAAACTGTTTTTT.

V gene TRBV5-1 combines with J gene TRBJ2-1; D perhaps matches TRBD1 (5 bases). In germline, CDR1 is SGHRS, CDR2 YFSETQ. Trimming took off 3 bases at V and 9 bases at J, with 22 bases between the two ends. The CDR3 is made up of 16 amino acids. The CDR3 protein is CASSSNGARGMGEQFF. The CDR3 DNA is TGCGCCAGCAGCTCCAATGGGGCTAGAGGAATGGGTGAGCAGTTCTTC.

CDR3 in DNA: TGTGCCAGCAGTTTTGGGGCTAGCGGGAGCTTCGTGGAGACCCAGTACTTC. Translation: CASSFGASGSFVETQYF. The chain links TRBV6-2 or TRBV6-3 to TRBJ2-5; 10 bases are shared with TRBD2. The junction had 13 bases not matched to a gene; V was cut back by 4 bases and J by 5 bases. From germline, CDR1 is MNHEY and CDR2 SVGEGT. This CDR3 is 17 amino acids long.

V is TRBV10-1 and J is TRBJ1-6, with D possibly being TRBD1 (6 bases). The V end was cut by 6 bases, the J end by 7 bases, with 10 bases between. Germline-derived CDR1 and CDR2 are WNHNN and SYGVQD (reference sequence). The CDR3 spans 13 residues. CDR3 loop: CASSGQPNSPLHF. CDR3 in DNA: TGCGCCAGCAGCGGACAGCCCAATTCACCCCTCCACTTT.

This chain links TRBV4-2 with TRBJ1-3; TRBD1 matches at 7 bases. Per the germline V gene, CDR1 is LGHNA and CDR2 is YNFKEQ. The ends lost 4 bases at V and 0 bases at J; junction bases unmatched: 3. The length of the CDR3 is 15 residues. CDR3 amino acids: CASSRGQYSGNTIYF. CDR3 in DNA: TGTGCCAGCAGCCGGGGACAGTACTCTGGAAACACCATATATTTT.

This clone is a singleton in its sample. The V gene is TRBV27, the J gene TRBJ2-7; D gene ambiguous. CDR1 and CDR2 from the germline V gene are MNHEY and SMNVEV (reference sequence). CDR3 length: 12 amino acids. V shed 5 bases and J shed 0 bases, with 5 bases lying between them. CDR3 loop: CASSRSSYEQYF. CDR3 DNA sequence: TGTGCCAGCAGTCGGAGCTCCTACGAGCAGTACTTC.